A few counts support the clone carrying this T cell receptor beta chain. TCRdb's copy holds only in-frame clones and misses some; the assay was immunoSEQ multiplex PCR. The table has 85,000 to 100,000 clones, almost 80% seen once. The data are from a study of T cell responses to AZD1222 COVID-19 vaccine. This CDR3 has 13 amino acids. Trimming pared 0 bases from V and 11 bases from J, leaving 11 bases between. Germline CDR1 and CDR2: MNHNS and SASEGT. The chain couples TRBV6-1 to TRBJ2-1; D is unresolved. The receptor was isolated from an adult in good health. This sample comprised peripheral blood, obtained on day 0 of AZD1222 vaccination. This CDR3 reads CASSEARTMKQFF. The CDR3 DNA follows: TGTGCCAGCAGTGAAGCTCGGACCATGAAGCAGTTCTTC.